These T cell receptor beta chains were read from a single sample in a study of cytomegalovirus exposure and HLA in healthy donors. Measured with immunoSEQ multiplex PCR; TCRdb has only the in-frame clones, and not every one. The table records around 150,000 clones, approximately 75% of them present only once. Material: PBMCs. The receptor source for this set is a woman aged 18-29 years in good health and CMV-seronegative. The CDR3 runs from the conserved cysteine through the conserved F or W. Each record gives: D gene, clone size, V gene, J gene, CDR3 DNA, CDR3 protein. A D gene is named only where the DNA matches it firmly. Expanded clones are given a class, and other clones once, few, many or no size at all.

>-|few|TRBV6-6|TRBJ2-7
TGTGCCAGCAGCCGACTGAGCTACGAGCAGTACTTC
CASSRLSYEQYF
>TRBD1|-|TRBV6-6|TRBJ2-7
TGTGCCAGCAGCTCCTCGAGACAGGGTTCCTTCGAGCAGTACTTC
CASSSSRQGSFEQYF
>TRBD1|-|TRBV6-5|TRBJ1-1
TGTGCCAGCAGTTACACCGCCGGACAGGACACTTTCTTT
CASSYTAGQDTFF
>-|-|TRBV29-1|TRBJ2-3
TGCAGCGTTGAAGATCTTGGCGGGTCCGATCTTAGCACAGATACGCAGTATTTT
CSVEDLGGSDLSTDTQYF
>-|-|TRBV5-5|TRBJ2-7
TGTGCCAGCAGCCCTTGGCTGTACGGATCTACTAACGAGCAGTACTTC
CASSPWLYGSTNEQYF
>-|-|TRBV6-1|TRBJ1-1
TGTGCCAGCAGGGTTGTGGTAACTAACACTGAAGCTTTCTTT
CASRVVVTNTEAFF
>TRBD2|-|TRBV7-6|TRBJ2-1
TGTGCCAGCAGCTTGGCGCTAGCGGGGGGCCGAAGCTCCTACAATGAGCAGTTCTTC
CASSLALAGGRSSYNEQFF
>TRBD2|-|TRBV5-3|TRBJ2-5
TGTGCCAGAAGCTGCCCACTTTTGGCTAGCGGGGGGGCCTGGGTAAAGACCCAGTACTTC
CARSCPLLASGGAWVKTQYF
>TRBD1|once|TRBV10-3|TRBJ2-7
TGTGCCATCAGTGGCGGGACAGGCTACGAGCAGTACTTC
CAISGGTGYEQYF
>-|-|TRBV28|TRBJ1-2
TGTGCCAGCAGTCCTGACCTGGTGCGGGGCTACACCTTC
CASSPDLVRGYTF
>TRBD1|-|TRBV7-2|TRBJ2-2
TGTGCCAGCAGCTCGACAGGGTTCACCGGGGAGCTGTTTTTT
CASSSTGFTGELFF
>TRBD1|few|TRBV28|TRBJ2-7
TGTGCCAGCAGCAGACCGGGACAGGGCTTCAGGGAGCAGTACTTC
CASSRPGQGFREQYF
>-|-|TRBV6-5|TRBJ2-2
TGTGCCAGCAGGCGGCAGAACACCGGGGAGCTGTTTTTT
CASRRQNTGELFF
>TRBD1|-|TRBV5-1|TRBJ1-4
TGCGCCAGCAGCCCCCGGGACAGACGACCCGCAACTAATGAAAAACTGTTTTTT
CASSPRDRRPATNEKLFF
>-|-|TRBV7-9|TRBJ1-2
TGTTCCAGCAGCGGGACTGACTATGGCTACACCTTC
CSSSGTDYGYTF
>-|-|TRBV4-1|TRBJ2-7
TGCGCCAGCAGCCAAGAATATCGGTACGAGCAGTACTTC
CASSQEYRYEQYF
>-|once|TRBV6-5|TRBJ2-1
TGTGCCAGCAGCCAAGGACAGCGGAATGAGCAGTTCTTC
CASSQGQRNEQFF
>-|-|TRBV6-5|TRBJ2-2
TGTGCCAGCACCAGGGACTGGGGGAACACCGGGGAGCTGTTTTTT
CASTRDWGNTGELFF
>-|-|TRBV11-2|TRBJ1-1
TGTGCCAGCAGCTTATCCAGGTTGAACACTGAAGCTTTCTTT
CASSLSRLNTEAFF
>-|-|TRBV6-1|TRBJ2-7
TGTGCCAGCAGGGGGACACCCTACGAGCAGTACTTC
CASRGTPYEQYF